This T cell receptor (beta chain) was captured in a study of CD8+ T cells in alopecia areata. Study results and limitations: Normal skin contains resident alphabeta T cells, and these are also sequenced in scalp samples. Higher clonality was seen in lesional scalp than in normal scalp, especially in alopecia totalis/universalis.

V gave up 9 bases and J gave up 0 bases, with 15 bases separating them. CDR1 is LNHDA, CDR2 SQIVND, per germline (reference sequence). The CDR3 is 16 residues long. About this clone itself: Antigen: not known.

The sequencing template was cDNA reverse transcribed from extracted RNA. Using immunoSEQ multiplex PCR, the repertoire was profiled, and TCRdb retains in-frame clones only, with some absent. The table records over 200,000 clones, 57% of them present only once. This specimen was CD4+ T cells sorted from blood, taken at week 0. This TCR derives from a human donor with alopecia areata. This rearrangement joins TRBV19 to TRBJ2-6; the D gene is possibly TRBD2 (5 bases). The CDR3 loop is CASEGIGISGANVLTF. In nucleotides, the CDR3 is TGTGCCAGCGAGGGTATCGGCATCTCTGGGGCCAACGTCCTGACTTTC. Looking up the rest from reference TRBV19 and TRBJ2-6 gives the full variable domain: DGGITQSPKYLFRKEGQNVTLSCEQNLNHDAMYWYRQDPGQGLRLIYYSQIVNDFQKGDIAEGYSVSREKKESFPLTVTSAQKNPTAFYLCASEGIGISGANVLTFGAGSRLTVL.